A single sample is the source of the 14 T cell receptor beta chains below, sequenced in a study of blood T cell repertoires in COVID-19. The repertoire was sequenced with immunoSEQ multiplex PCR; TCRdb's copy has only in-frame clones and lacks some. This table has about 200,000 clones, around 88% appearing once. What was sequenced was peripheral blood. All receptors come from a man aged 18 to 29 with active or convalescent COVID-19.

This clone showed up just a few times. This chain uses TRBV29-1 with TRBJ1-2; possible D gene TRBD1, 6 bases. The germline V gene has CDR1 SQVTM and CDR2 ANQGSEA. The V end lost 4 bases, the J end lost 6 bases, and 12 bases lay between the germline ends. The length of the CDR3 is 12 residues. CDR3 bases: TGCAGCGTTGCCGGGCAGGGGAATGGCTACACCTTC. Residues: CSVAGQGNGYTF.

CDR3 bases: TGTGCCAGCAGCGTAGGCGGTAGCGGGGACTACGAGCAGTACTTC. As protein: CASSVGGSGDYEQYF. The genes are TRBV9 and TRBJ2-7, with TRBD2 matching 8 bases. CDR3 length equals 15 residues. The J segment lost 3 bases and the V segment lost 0 bases, leaving 5 bases of the junction unmatched. From germline, CDR1 is SGDLS and CDR2 YYNGEE.

The chain employs TRBV30 and TRBJ1-2; 9 nucleotides line up with TRBD1. CDR3 size: 17 residues. In germline, CDR1 is GTSNPN, CDR2 SVGIG (reference sequence). V lost 3 bases, J lost 4 bases, and 15 bases stayed unmatched. The DNA of the CDR3 is TGTGCCTGGAGAGAACCCCGAGGGGACAGGGTCACCTATGGCTACACCTTC. It specifies CAWREPRGDRVTYGYTF.

This clone has only a few counts. The V call is TRBV7-9, the J call TRBJ2-7; D is unclear. Trimming pared 4 bases from V and 4 bases from J, leaving 14 bases between. Germline CDR1 and CDR2: SEHNR and FQNEAQ (reference sequence). The CDR3 has 14 residues. CDR3 loop: CASSSLEDSYEQYF. In nucleotides, the CDR3 is TGTGCCAGCAGCTCCCTCGAAGACTCTTACGAGCAGTACTTC.

This clone was detected once. The chain has TRBV6-6 and TRBJ2-7; 10 bases agree with TRBD1. The CDR3 totals 13 residues. V lost 6 bases, J lost 2 bases, and 1 base stayed unmatched. Germline CDR1 is MNHNY and CDR2 is SVGAGI (reference sequence). Here the CDR3 reads CASRGQGPYEQYF. The CDR3 DNA follows: TGTGCCAGCAGGGGACAGGGGCCCTACGAGCAGTACTTC.

The rearrangement joins TRBV30 to TRBJ2-1; TRBD1 matches at 11 bases. J gave up 3 bases and V 4 bases, and 5 bases lay outside the gene matches. CDR1 and CDR2 (germline): GTSNPN, SVGIG (reference sequence). The CDR3 length is 15 residues. The CDR3, as DNA: TGTGCCTGGACCCCCGGGACAGGGGGCTACAATGAGCAGTTCTTC. Translating gives CAWTPGTGGYNEQFF.

V and J are TRBV19 and TRBJ1-1; 8 nucleotides line up with TRBD1. The CDR3 is 14 amino acids. Germline CDR1 LNHDA, CDR2 SQIVND (reference sequence). Trimming took 6 bases from V and 2 from J; bases not matched to a gene: 5. The CDR3 DNA reads TGTGCCAGTAGGGTACAGGGGGGAAACACTGAAGCTTTCTTT. This codes for CASRVQGGNTEAFF. Combining the CDR3 with reference TRBV19 and TRBJ1-1 gives the whole variable domain DGGITQSPKYLFRKEGQNVTLSCEQNLNHDAMYWYRQDPGQGLRLIYYSQIVNDFQKGDIAEGYSVSREKKESFPLTVTSAQKNPTAFYLCASRVQGGNTEAFFGQGTRLTVV.

V gene TRBV27 combines with J gene TRBJ2-1, with 10 bases lining up with TRBD1. V trimming: 1 base; J trimming: 8 bases; junction bases outside the gene matches: 11. CDR1 and CDR2 (germline): MNHEY, SMNVEV (reference sequence). The CDR3 totals 17 residues. CDR3 nucleotides: TGTGCCAGCAGTTTATGGGGGGCCGGGACAGGGGCCGATGAGCAGTTCTTC. Translated, it gives CASSLWGAGTGADEQFF.

The chain is built from TRBV30 and TRBJ2-2; 9 bases fit TRBD1. CDR1 GTSNPN and CDR2 SVGIG come from the germline V gene (reference sequence). CDR3 length: 14 residues. After removal of 2 bases from V and 7 bases from J, the junction contained 5 bases not matched to a gene. Here the CDR3 reads CAWSTGGAFGELFF. For the CDR3, the DNA is TGTGCCTGGAGTACAGGGGGCGCTTTCGGGGAGCTGTTTTTT.

The chain links TRBV7-8 to TRBJ1-5; 7 bases line up with TRBD1. J gave up 1 base and V 5 bases, and 11 bases lay outside the gene matches. The CDR3 is 17 residues long. CDR1 is SGHVS and CDR2 is FQNEAQ in the germline V gene. This chain's CDR3 is CASSGKPTGKSNQPQHF. In DNA, the CDR3 is TGTGCCAGCAGCGGGAAACCGACAGGGAAGAGCAATCAGCCCCAGCATTTT. Full variable domain (missing parts from reference TRBV7-8 and TRBJ1-5): GAGVSQSPRYKVAKRGQDVALRCDPISGHVSLFWYQQALGQGPEFLTYFQNEAQLDKSGLPSDRFFAERPEGSVSTLKIQRTQQEDSAVYLCASSGKPTGKSNQPQHFGDGTRLSIL.

V usage is TRBV7-9 and J usage is TRBJ1-1, with no clear D. Germline CDR1 and CDR2: SEHNR and FQNEAQ (reference sequence). The ends were cut back, 5 bases at V and 8 bases at J, with 12 bases in the middle. The CDR3 has 12 residues. The CDR3 DNA is TGTGCCAGCAGCCTTGTAGCGTCAGAAGCTTTCTTT. Its protein is CASSLVASEAFF.

The chain uses TRBV5-1 and TRBJ2-1; 8 nucleotides align to TRBD2. CDR1 SGHRS and CDR2 YFSETQ come from the germline V gene. V was pared by 4 bases and J by 9 bases, with 15 bases of the junction left unmatched. The CDR3 has 16 amino acids. The CDR3 sequence: CASSPTTSGTSIEQFF. CDR3 DNA sequence: TGCGCCAGCAGCCCAACCACCTCCGGGACTAGTATTGAGCAGTTCTTC.

This chain links TRBV30 with TRBJ2-1; TRBD2 aligns across 11 bases. CDR3 length equals 16 residues. Germline CDR1 GTSNPN, CDR2 SVGIG (reference sequence). J lost 9 bases, V lost 3 bases, and 13 bases had no gene match. CDR3 loop: CAWRPVHTSGSTEQFF. The CDR3 DNA is TGTGCCTGGAGGCCAGTTCACACTAGCGGGAGCACTGAGCAGTTCTTC.

This clone was detected a few times. V and J are TRBV30 and TRBJ1-1; D gene uncertain. Germline CDR1 is GTSNPN and CDR2 is SVGIG (reference sequence). Trimming removed 8 bases from V and 1 base from J, with 14 bases in between. CDR3 length equals 13 residues. DNA of the CDR3: TGTGCCGGTCTGGGGAGACAGAACACTGAAGCTTTCTTT. Protein product: CAGLGRQNTEAFF. Supplemented by reference TRBV30 and TRBJ1-1, the full variable domain reads SQTIHQWPATLVQPVGSPLSLECTVEGTSNPNLYWYRQAAGRGLQLLFYSVGIGQISSEVPQNLSASRPQDRQFILSSKKLLLSDSGFYLCAGLGRQNTEAFFGQGTRLTVV.